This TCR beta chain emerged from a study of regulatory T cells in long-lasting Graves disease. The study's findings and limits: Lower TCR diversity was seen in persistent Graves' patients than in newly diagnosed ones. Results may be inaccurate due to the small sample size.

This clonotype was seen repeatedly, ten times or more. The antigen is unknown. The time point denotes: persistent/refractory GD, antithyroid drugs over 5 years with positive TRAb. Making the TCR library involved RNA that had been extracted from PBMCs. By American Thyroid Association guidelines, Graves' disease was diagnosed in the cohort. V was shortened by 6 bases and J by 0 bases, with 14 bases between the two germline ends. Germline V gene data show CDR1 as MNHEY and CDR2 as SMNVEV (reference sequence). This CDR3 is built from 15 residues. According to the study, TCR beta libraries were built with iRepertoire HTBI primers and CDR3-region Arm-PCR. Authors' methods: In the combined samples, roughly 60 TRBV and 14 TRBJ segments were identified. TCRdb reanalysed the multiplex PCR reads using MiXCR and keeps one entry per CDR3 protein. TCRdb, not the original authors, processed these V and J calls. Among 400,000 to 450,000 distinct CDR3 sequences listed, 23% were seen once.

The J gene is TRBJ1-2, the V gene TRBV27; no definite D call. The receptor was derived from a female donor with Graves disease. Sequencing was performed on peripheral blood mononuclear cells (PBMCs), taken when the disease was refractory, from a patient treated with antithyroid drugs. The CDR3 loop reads CASRGIQKTNYGYTF. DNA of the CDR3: TGTGCCAGCAGAGGCATCCAGAAAACTAACTATGGCTACACCTTC.